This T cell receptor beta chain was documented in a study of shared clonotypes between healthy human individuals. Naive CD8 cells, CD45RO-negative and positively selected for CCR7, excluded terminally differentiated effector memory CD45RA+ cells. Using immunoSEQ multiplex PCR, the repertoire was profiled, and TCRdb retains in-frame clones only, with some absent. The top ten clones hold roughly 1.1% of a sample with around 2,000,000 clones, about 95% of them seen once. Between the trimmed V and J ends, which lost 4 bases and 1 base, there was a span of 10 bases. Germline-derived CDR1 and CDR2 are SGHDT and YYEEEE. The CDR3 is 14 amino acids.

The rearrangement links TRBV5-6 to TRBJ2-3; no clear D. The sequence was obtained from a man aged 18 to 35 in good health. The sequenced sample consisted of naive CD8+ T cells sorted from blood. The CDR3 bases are TGTGCCAGCAGCCCTGTCCCAGGCACAGATACGCAGTATTTT. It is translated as CASSPVPGTDTQYF.